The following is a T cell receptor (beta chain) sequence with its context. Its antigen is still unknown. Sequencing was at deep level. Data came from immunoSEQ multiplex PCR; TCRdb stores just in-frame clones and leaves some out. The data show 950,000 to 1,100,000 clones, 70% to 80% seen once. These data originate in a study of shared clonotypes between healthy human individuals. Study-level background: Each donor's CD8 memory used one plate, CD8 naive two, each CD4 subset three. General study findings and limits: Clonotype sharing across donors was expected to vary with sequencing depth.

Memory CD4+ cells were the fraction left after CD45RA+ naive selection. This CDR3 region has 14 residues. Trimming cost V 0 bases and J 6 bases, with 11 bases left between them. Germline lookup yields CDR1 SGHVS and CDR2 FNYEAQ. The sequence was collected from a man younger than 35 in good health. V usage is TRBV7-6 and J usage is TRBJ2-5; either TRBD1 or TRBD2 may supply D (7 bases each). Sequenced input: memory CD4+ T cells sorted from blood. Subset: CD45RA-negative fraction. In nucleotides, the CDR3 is TGTGCCAGCAGCTTAGCTGGGAGGGGGCAGACCCAGTACTTC. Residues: CASSLAGRGQTQYF.